This T cell receptor (beta chain) came from a study of radiotherapy plus CTLA-4 blockade in lung cancer. Study at large: Objective responses emerged in 18% of patients, and roughly 32% attained disease control.

CDR3 length: 17 residues. CDR1 and CDR2 (germline): SGHRS, YFSETQ. Trimming cost V 0 bases and J 1 base; bases outside gene matches: 7. The repertoire was sequenced with immunoSEQ multiplex PCR; TCRdb's copy has only in-frame clones and lacks some. The sample carries around 85,000 clones, around 85% recorded once. On this clone: The antigen is not known.

Those patients who had chemo-refractory metastatic non-small-cell lung cancer were given focal radiation along with CTLA-4 blockade through ipilimumab. The study's findings and limits: After treatment with radiotherapy plus ipilimumab, TCR clones that came from the tumor expanded in blood. How blood T cell clones changed early, along with interferon-beta, reportedly forecast response best.

The chain uses TRBV5-1 and TRBJ2-1; 7 bases line up with TRBD1. The source was peripheral blood, collected from a patient treated with radiotherapy plus ipilimumab. This TCR derives from a human donor with non-small cell lung cancer who had a partial response to radiotherapy plus ipilimumab. CDR3 sequence reads: CASSLVLTGASYNEQFF. The DNA for the CDR3 is TGCGCCAGCAGCTTGGTTTTAACAGGGGCTTCCTACAATGAGCAGTTCTTC.